This is a list of T cell receptor beta chains from one sample in a study of identical twins. TCRdb re-analysed the 5' RACE reads in MiXCR, keeping a single row per CDR3 protein. The top ten hold approximately 0.25% of the sample, which has some 1,700,000 distinct CDR3 sequences, less than 40% seen once. The sample taken for sequencing was cord blood. These receptors originate from a newborn girl in good health. The CDR3 runs from the conserved cysteine through the conserved F or W. The order of the fields is J gene, V gene, D gene, clone size, CDR3 protein, CDR3 DNA. D genes are given only for firm matches. Rows give clone size only sometimes, using once, few, many, or a class for an expanded clone.

j_call: TRBJ2-1
v_call: TRBV7-2
d_call: NA
clone_size: NA
cdr3_aa: CASSFRPSGLSPSYNEQFF
cdr3_nt: TGTGCCAGCAGCTTTCGTCCAAGCGGCCTCTCCCCCTCCTACAATGAGCAGTTCTTC

j_call: TRBJ1-5
v_call: TRBV21-1
d_call: NA
clone_size: NA
cdr3_aa: CASSKSGDRENQPQHF
cdr3_nt: TGTGCCAGCAGCAAATCCGGAGACAGGGAGAATCAGCCCCAGCATTTT

j_call: TRBJ1-4
v_call: TRBV2
d_call: NA
clone_size: NA
cdr3_aa: CASYTASATNEKLFF
cdr3_nt: TGTGCCAGCTATACAGCATCCGCAACTAATGAAAAACTGTTTTTT

j_call: TRBJ2-1
v_call: TRBV2
d_call: TRBD2
clone_size: few
cdr3_aa: CASSRAPPGLAGVNEQFF
cdr3_nt: TGTGCCAGCAGTCGCGCACCACCGGGACTAGCGGGGGTCAATGAGCAGTTCTTC

j_call: TRBJ2-4
v_call: TRBV20-1
d_call: NA
clone_size: NA
cdr3_aa: CSASDRGTDKNIQYF
cdr3_nt: TGCAGTGCTAGTGATAGGGGGACGGACAAAAACATTCAGTACTTC

j_call: TRBJ2-5
v_call: TRBV4-1
d_call: NA
clone_size: NA
cdr3_aa: CASSPPLRKETQYF
cdr3_nt: TGCGCCAGCAGCCCCCCCCTGAGGAAAGAGACCCAGTACTTC

j_call: TRBJ2-7
v_call: TRBV12-3/TRBV12-4
d_call: TRBD2
clone_size: once
cdr3_aa: CASSLNAGEDNEQYF
cdr3_nt: TGTGCCAGCAGTTTAAACGCGGGGGAGGACAATGAGCAGTACTTC

j_call: TRBJ2-3
v_call: TRBV15
d_call: NA
clone_size: NA
cdr3_aa: CATSRDPGRDTQYF
cdr3_nt: TGTGCCACCAGCAGAGATCCGGGGAGAGATACGCAGTATTTT

j_call: TRBJ1-6
v_call: TRBV11-2
d_call: NA
clone_size: NA
cdr3_aa: CASSLGHRNSPLHF
cdr3_nt: TGTGCCAGCAGCTTAGGACACCGTAATTCACCCCTCCACTTT

j_call: TRBJ2-7
v_call: TRBV5-1
d_call: TRBD1
clone_size: few
cdr3_aa: CASRPPGTVSYEQYF
cdr3_nt: TGCGCCAGCAGGCCTCCCGGGACAGTCTCCTACGAGCAGTACTTC

j_call: TRBJ2-2
v_call: TRBV20-1
d_call: NA
clone_size: NA
cdr3_aa: CSARDRPRGRDGELFF
cdr3_nt: TGCAGTGCTAGGGATCGGCCCAGGGGGAGGGACGGGGAGCTGTTTTTT

j_call: TRBJ1-6
v_call: TRBV5-4
d_call: TRBD1
clone_size: NA
cdr3_aa: CASSSDRGAYNSPLHF
cdr3_nt: TGTGCCAGCAGCTCGGACAGGGGCGCCTATAATTCACCCCTCCACTTT

j_call: TRBJ2-7
v_call: TRBV12-3/TRBV12-4
d_call: NA
clone_size: many
cdr3_aa: CASSLANPYEQYF
cdr3_nt: TGTGCCAGCAGTTTAGCTAACCCCTACGAGCAGTACTTC

j_call: TRBJ2-7
v_call: TRBV6-1
d_call: NA
clone_size: NA
cdr3_aa: CASSVGYRYQYF
cdr3_nt: TGTGCCAGCAGTGTGGGCTATCGTTACCAGTACTTC

j_call: TRBJ2-7
v_call: TRBV6-6
d_call: TRBD2
clone_size: NA
cdr3_aa: CASTLLGLAGDHEQYF
cdr3_nt: TGTGCCAGCACCCTACTAGGCCTAGCGGGAGACCACGAGCAGTACTTC

j_call: TRBJ2-3
v_call: TRBV28
d_call: NA
clone_size: NA
cdr3_aa: CASRASWGVEGTDTQYF
cdr3_nt: TGTGCCAGCAGGGCATCTTGGGGGGTAGAGGGCACAGATACGCAGTATTTT

j_call: TRBJ2-7
v_call: TRBV5-1
d_call: NA
clone_size: NA
cdr3_aa: CASSGADSSYEQYF
cdr3_nt: TGCGCCAGCAGTGGGGCGGACAGCTCCTACGAGCAGTACTTC

j_call: TRBJ2-1
v_call: TRBV4-1
d_call: TRBD2
clone_size: NA
cdr3_aa: CASSQDWRGAYNERFF
cdr3_nt: TGCGCCAGCAGCCAAGACTGGCGGGGGGCCTACAATGAGCGGTTCTTC

j_call: TRBJ2-7
v_call: TRBV7-2
d_call: NA
clone_size: NA
cdr3_aa: CASSLRYDEQYF
cdr3_nt: TGTGCCAGCAGCCTTCGGTATGACGAGCAGTACTTC

j_call: TRBJ2-3
v_call: TRBV24-1
d_call: TRBD2
clone_size: many
cdr3_aa: CATSDLAGGPDTQYF
cdr3_nt: TGTGCCACCAGTGATTTGGCGGGAGGGCCAGATACGCAGTATTTT

j_call: TRBJ2-7
v_call: TRBV2
d_call: NA
clone_size: few
cdr3_aa: CASSDRVVYEQYF
cdr3_nt: TGTGCCAGCAGTGACAGGGTCGTCTACGAGCAGTACTTC

j_call: TRBJ2-3
v_call: TRBV28
d_call: NA
clone_size: few
cdr3_aa: CASSFITGTDTQYF
cdr3_nt: TGTGCCAGCAGTTTTATCACAGGGACAGATACGCAGTATTTT

j_call: TRBJ2-3
v_call: TRBV12-3/TRBV12-4
d_call: TRBD2
clone_size: NA
cdr3_aa: CASSFRRGEDTQYF
cdr3_nt: TGTGCCAGCAGTTTCCGGCGGGGGGAGGATACGCAGTATTTT

j_call: TRBJ2-5
v_call: TRBV6-1
d_call: NA
clone_size: NA
cdr3_aa: CASDRLVQETQYF
cdr3_nt: TGTGCCAGCGATCGACTAGTCCAAGAGACCCAGTACTTC